These 20 T cell receptor beta chains were all obtained from the same sample, sequenced in a study of blood T cell repertoires in COVID-19. Using immunoSEQ multiplex PCR, the repertoire was profiled, and TCRdb retains in-frame clones only, with some absent. Among about 140,000 clones listed, 70% to 80% were seen once. The specimen sequenced was peripheral blood. The receptors stem from a man between 60 and 75 years old with acute or convalescent COVID-19.

The V and J genes are TRBV6-4 and TRBJ1-2; no definite D call. Trimming cost V 5 bases and J 3 bases, with 13 bases left between them. The germline gives CDR1 MRHNA, CDR2 SNTAGT. The CDR3 is 14 amino acids. CDR3 sequence: CASSPNPGDYGYTF. The CDR3 nucleotides are TGTGCCAGCAGTCCTAACCCCGGGGACTATGGCTACACCTTC.

V usage is TRBV7-9 and J usage is TRBJ1-6; D gene ambiguous. The V gene lost 4 bases and the J gene lost 0 bases, with 10 bases spanning the gap. Germline V gene sequence: CDR1 SEHNR, CDR2 FQNEAQ (reference sequence). The CDR3 spans 16 residues. CDR3 nucleotides: TGTGCCAGCAGCTCCGACTCTCGCTCCTATAATTCACCCCTCCACTTT. Protein product: CASSSDSRSYNSPLHF.

This rearrangement joins TRBV4-3 to TRBJ2-1, with D perhaps TRBD1 (6 bases). V was clipped by 4 bases and J by 5 bases, with 24 bases between them. The CDR3 loop spans 18 amino acids. Germline V gene lookup returns CDR1 LGHNA and CDR2 YSLEER. The CDR3 region is CASSLRPGTGIGDNEQFF. DNA for the CDR3: TGCGCCAGCAGCCTTAGACCCGGCACAGGGATCGGTGACAATGAGCAGTTCTTC.

This chain uses TRBV6-5 with TRBJ2-7; possible D gene TRBD1, 7 bases. Trimming shortened V by 6 bases and J by 5 bases, and 17 bases separated the two germline ends. Germline V CDR1 and CDR2: MNHEY, SVGAGI. The CDR3 has 14 residues. The CDR3 bases are TGTGCCAGCAGCCGCCGGGGGACAGAGAACGAGCAGTACTTC. Encoded protein: CASSRRGTENEQYF.

V is TRBV4-3 and J is TRBJ2-3; 9 positions agree with TRBD1. V shed 3 bases and J 3 bases; nucleotides not matched to a gene: 4. The germline V gene encodes CDR1 LGHNA and CDR2 YSLEER. The CDR3 runs 15 residues. Here the CDR3 reads CASSQNRGQTDTQYF. Here the CDR3 DNA reads TGCGCCAGCAGCCAGAACAGGGGGCAAACAGATACGCAGTATTTT.

The chain recombines TRBV29-1 with TRBJ1-1; D is undetermined. CDR1 is SQVTM, CDR2 ANQGSEA, per germline. The CDR3 has 12 amino acids. V lost 3 bases and J 3 bases, leaving 8 bases between the germline ends. The CDR3 coding sequence is TGCAGCGTTGAGGAGCGATACACTGAAGCTTTCTTT. Its translation: CSVEERYTEAFF. Combining the CDR3 with reference TRBV29-1 and TRBJ1-1 gives the whole variable domain SAVISQKPSRDICQRGTSLTIQCQVDSQVTMMFWYRQQPGQSLTLIATANQGSEATYESGFVIDKFPISRPNLTFSTLTVSNMSPEDSSIYLCSVEERYTEAFFGQGTRLTVV.

V is TRBV28 and J is TRBJ1-4; 9 nucleotides match TRBD1. CDR1 is MDHEN and CDR2 is SYDVKM in the germline V gene. This CDR3 contains 15 residues. V shed 1 base and J 7 bases; nucleotides not matched to a gene: 4. The CDR3 reads CASSLSGTGSEKLFF. CDR3 coding DNA: TGTGCCAGCAGTTTATCCGGGACAGGGAGTGAAAAACTGTTTTTT.

This clone occurred once. The chain has TRBV15 and TRBJ2-1; TRBD1 agrees at 12 bases. The length of the CDR3 is 15 residues. Germline V CDR1 and CDR2: LNHNV, YYDKDF (reference sequence). With 4 bases clipped from V and 8 bases from J, the junction kept 6 bases outside the gene matches. The CDR3 protein is CATSTGTGGWDEQFF. As DNA, the CDR3 is TGTGCCACCAGCACTGGGACAGGGGGCTGGGATGAGCAGTTCTTC. The full variable domain, its missing parts supplied by reference TRBV15 and TRBJ2-1, is DAMVIQNPRYQVTQFGKPVTLSCSQTLNHNVMYWYQQKSSQAPKLLFHYYDKDFNNEADTPDNFQSRRPNTSFCFLDIRSPGLGDTAMYLCATSTGTGGWDEQFFGPGTRLTVL.

The chain uses TRBV4-1 and TRBJ2-1; 11 nucleotides line up with TRBD2. J was trimmed by 4 bases and V by 7 bases; bases with no gene match: 12. Germline V gives CDR1 MGHRA, CDR2 YSYEKL. There are 17 residues in the CDR3. CDR3 nucleotides: TGCGCCAGCACCCCCGTTATGACTAGCGGGATTTACAATGAGCAGTTCTTC. The encoded protein is CASTPVMTSGIYNEQFF.

This chain connects TRBV6-2 or TRBV6-3 to TRBJ2-5, with D possibly matching TRBD2 (6 bases). Germline V gives CDR1 MNHEY, CDR2 SVGEGT. The CDR3 has 14 residues. The germline V and J ends were trimmed by 2 bases and 6 bases, with 13 bases remaining between them. The CDR3 is CASSYKAGTKTQYF. In DNA, the CDR3 is TGTGCCAGCAGTTACAAGGCGGGAACGAAGACCCAGTACTTC.

This clone was picked up a small number of times. The V gene is TRBV6-2 or TRBV6-3, the J gene TRBJ1-2, with D perhaps TRBD1 (6 bases). The CDR3 extends over 15 amino acids. V was pared by 0 bases and J by 4 bases, with 12 bases between. Per germline, CDR1 MNHEY and CDR2 SVGEGT. This CDR3 is CASSYSAGAVYGYTF. The DNA of the CDR3 is TGTGCCAGCAGTTACTCGGCGGGGGCAGTCTATGGCTACACCTTC.

This clone was observed a single time. V gene TRBV7-9 combines with J gene TRBJ2-1, with a weak D call TRBD2 (5 bases). The V and J ends lost 5 bases and 0 bases respectively, with 5 bases between them. Germline lookup yields CDR1 SEHNR and CDR2 FQNEAQ (reference sequence). CDR3 length: 13 residues. CDR3 region: CASSRDSYNEQFF. For the CDR3, the DNA is TGTGCCAGCAGCCGGGACTCCTACAATGAGCAGTTCTTC.

This rearrangement joins TRBV7-2 to TRBJ2-2; D is perhaps TRBD1 (5 bases). This CDR3 spans 15 amino acids. CDR1 SGHTA and CDR2 FQGNSA come from the germline V gene. The V and J ends lost 5 bases and 0 bases respectively, with 10 bases between them. The CDR3: CASSAQGANTGELFF. The CDR3 nucleotides read TGTGCCAGCAGCGCTCAGGGTGCGAACACCGGGGAGCTGTTTTTT.

V gene TRBV4-2 combines with J gene TRBJ1-1; D gene uncertain. This CDR3 is built from 14 residues. The V and J ends lost 1 base and 0 bases respectively, with 6 bases between them. Germline V gives CDR1 LGHNA, CDR2 YNFKEQ. The CDR3 sequence: CASSQGQMNTEAFF. The CDR3 DNA is TGTGCCAGCAGCCAAGGACAAATGAACACTGAAGCTTTCTTT.

The chain employs TRBV6-2 or TRBV6-3 and TRBJ1-5, with TRBD1 identical over 7 bases. V lost 5 bases and J lost 0; bases outside the gene matches: 1. The germline V gene encodes CDR1 MNHEY and CDR2 SVGEGT. The CDR3 is 14 amino acids. The CDR3 DNA follows: TGTGCCAGCAGTGACAGGGATAGCAATCAGCCCCAGCATTTT. It specifies CASSDRDSNQPQHF.

This clone came up a few times. The rearrangement joins TRBV9 to TRBJ1-2; weak D call: TRBD1 (5 bases). CDR3 length: 15 amino acids. V lost 2 bases and J lost 8, with 19 bases in between. Per germline, CDR1 SGDLS and CDR2 YYNGEE. The CDR3 DNA reads TGTGCCAGCAGCGTCGCTATAGGGCAGGGAGGAGGCTACACCTTC. This encodes CASSVAIGQGGGYTF.

This CDR3 reads CASSPSRQGAGEQYF. The CDR3 bases are TGCGCCAGCAGCCCCTCCCGACAGGGGGCGGGCGAGCAGTACTTC. The chain carries TRBV4-3 and TRBJ2-7, with 10 bases lining up with TRBD1. The germline gives CDR1 LGHNA, CDR2 YSLEER. V shed 4 bases, J shed 6 bases, and the junction held 9 bases outside the gene matches. The CDR3 contains 15 residues.

V is TRBV7-2 and J is TRBJ2-1; the D gene is possibly TRBD2 (6 bases). The CDR3 length is 14 residues. The germline CDR1 and CDR2 sequences are SGHTA and FQGNSA. Between the trimmed V and J ends, which lost 8 bases and 2 bases, there was a span of 13 bases. CDR3 bases: TGTGCCAGCGGGGCCCCTAGCGCCTACAATGAGCAGTTCTTC. Its translation is CASGAPSAYNEQFF.

This clone was found many times. J is TRBJ2-7 and V is TRBV9, with 8 bases identical to TRBD1. The V segment lost 4 bases and the J segment 3 bases; nucleotides outside the gene matches: 12. The CDR3 is 16 residues long. CDR1 is SGDLS and CDR2 is YYNGEE in the germline V gene. The CDR3 DNA reads as TGTGCCAGCAGCCCGCAGGGGACAGGTGACTTCTACGAGCAGTACTTC. Residues: CASSPQGTGDFYEQYF.

There are a few counts of this clone. This sequence joins TRBV28 and TRBJ2-7, with TRBD2 matching over 9 bases. J lost 3 bases, V lost 10 bases, and 13 bases had no gene match. CDR1 is MDHEN and CDR2 is SYDVKM in the germline V gene. The CDR3 totals 15 residues. The CDR3 reads CATQKVLAGLYEQYF. The CDR3 region has the DNA TGTGCCACCCAAAAGGTACTAGCGGGCCTCTACGAGCAGTACTTC.